Below, 27 T cell receptor beta chains from the same sample are listed, as sequenced in a study of shared clonotypes between healthy human individuals. Produced via immunoSEQ multiplex PCR; TCRdb's table is partial and in-frame only. The sample lists 530,000 or so clones; about 80% were seen once. Sequenced material: PBMCs. Every receptor here comes from a woman in her thirties or forties in good health. Some clones in this sample may be carry-over from other donors' samples.

The rearrangement joins TRBV4-2 to TRBJ2-1; 11 bases line up with TRBD2. The CDR3 has 18 residues. The J segment lost 2 bases and the V segment lost 1 base, leaving 7 bases of the junction unmatched. CDR1 is LGHNA, CDR2 YNFKEQ, per germline. The CDR3: CASSQATTSGDTYNEQFF. The CDR3 coding sequence is TGTGCCAGCAGCCAAGCCACGACTAGCGGGGACACCTACAATGAGCAGTTCTTC.

This clone was counted a single time. V is TRBV30 and J is TRBJ1-6; 9 bases are a match to TRBD1. Unmatched junction bases numbered 3, after V lost 4 bases and J lost 8 bases. The CDR3 totals 13 residues. Germline loops: CDR1 GTSNPN, CDR2 SVGIG (reference sequence). The CDR3: CAWMTGGYSPLHF. CDR3 nucleotide sequence: TGTGCCTGGATGACAGGGGGTTATTCACCCCTCCACTTT.

CDR3 nucleotides: TGTGCCAGCAAGGGGGTTCTGAACACCGGGGAGCTGTTTTTT. This sequence encodes CASKGVLNTGELFF. The J gene is TRBJ2-2, the V gene TRBV28; D perhaps matches TRBD1 (6 bases). The length of the CDR3 is 14 residues. Germline V gives CDR1 MDHEN, CDR2 SYDVKM. V was pared by 7 bases and J by 1 base, with 10 bases between.

V gene TRBV30 combines with J gene TRBJ2-7; D is perhaps TRBD2 (6 bases). V lost 2 bases, J lost 0 bases, and 11 bases lay in between. Germline V CDR1 and CDR2: GTSNPN, SVGIG (reference sequence). The CDR3 spans 14 residues. CDR3 region: CAWSLTGASYEQYF. Written as DNA, the CDR3 is TGTGCCTGGAGTCTGACGGGAGCCTCCTACGAGCAGTACTTC.

This clone appeared once. The chain employs TRBV19 and TRBJ1-3, with unresolved D. V lost 5 bases and J 0 bases, leaving 11 bases between the germline ends. CDR1 and CDR2 (germline): LNHDA, SQIVND (reference sequence). CDR3 length equals 15 residues. CDR3 amino acids: CASSPTDHSGNTIYF. CDR3 nucleotide sequence: TGTGCCAGTAGTCCCACCGACCACTCTGGAAACACCATATATTTT.

The chain carries TRBV4-2 and TRBJ1-4; D remains unclear. Germline lookup yields CDR1 LGHNA and CDR2 YNFKEQ. CDR3 length: 13 amino acids. V was clipped by 4 bases and J by 2 bases, with 5 bases between them. The chain's CDR3 is CASSPRTNEKLFF. The CDR3 DNA is TGTGCCAGCAGCCCTCGTACTAATGAAAAACTGTTTTTT.

The V gene is TRBV28, the J gene TRBJ1-1, with 7 positions matching TRBD1. The length of the CDR3 is 15 residues. The ends lost 1 base at V and 1 base at J; junction bases unmatched: 3. The germline CDR1 and CDR2 sequences are MDHEN and SYDVKM. For the CDR3, the DNA is TGTGCCAGCAGTTTATTTACAGGGGAGAACACTGAAGCTTTCTTT. It specifies CASSLFTGENTEAFF. Full variable domain (remainder filled in from reference TRBV28 and TRBJ1-1): DVKVTQSSRYLVKRTGEKVFLECVQDMDHENMFWYRQDPGLGLRLIYFSYDVKMKEKGDIPEGYSVSREKKERFSLILESASTNQTSMYLCASSLFTGENTEAFFGQGTRLTVV.

V usage is TRBV5-1 and J usage is TRBJ2-1, with D perhaps TRBD1 (6 bases). V gave up 7 bases and J gave up 6 bases, with 23 bases separating them. CDR1 SGHRS and CDR2 YFSETQ come from the germline V gene. This CDR3 contains 16 residues. The CDR3 nucleotides are TGCGCCAGCGCCCCGGTTGTAGCAGGGGACGGCAATGAGCAGTTCTTC. Translation: CASAPVVAGDGNEQFF.

The CDR3 loop reads CASSSDSIYGYTF. The CDR3 nucleotides read TGTGCCAGCAGTAGTGACAGCATCTATGGCTACACCTTC. The chain couples TRBV5-4 to TRBJ1-2; D is perhaps TRBD1 (5 bases). CDR3 length: 13 amino acids. From germline, CDR1 is SGHNT and CDR2 YYREEE (reference sequence). The ends were cut back, 5 bases at V and 4 bases at J, with 12 bases in the middle.

The rearrangement links TRBV19 to TRBJ2-7; D assignment may be TRBD1 or TRBD2 (5 bases each). The germline V gene has CDR1 LNHDA and CDR2 SQIVND (reference sequence). The CDR3 contains 17 residues. V was shortened by 10 bases and J by 3 bases, with 28 bases between the two germline ends. CDR3 amino acids: CATKPARMGTGNYEQYF. The CDR3 nucleotides are TGTGCCACCAAGCCCGCCCGCATGGGGACGGGAAACTACGAGCAGTACTTC.

The rearrangement links TRBV19 to TRBJ1-1; D is ambiguous. The CDR3 spans 13 residues. Per the germline V gene, CDR1 is LNHDA and CDR2 is SQIVND (reference sequence). Trimming stripped 6 bases from V and 3 bases from J, with 11 bases between. The CDR3 DNA reads TGTGCCAGTAGCAATATTGGAGACACTGAAGCTTTCTTT. This codes for CASSNIGDTEAFF.

The V call is TRBV28, the J call TRBJ2-6; 14 positions match TRBD2. Germline V lookup: CDR1 MDHEN, CDR2 SYDVKM. The CDR3 runs 17 residues. V dropped 6 bases and J dropped 0; count of bases not matched to a gene: 1. CDR3: CASRGLAGDSGANVLTF. Written as DNA, the CDR3 is TGTGCCAGCAGGGGACTAGCGGGGGACTCTGGGGCCAACGTCCTGACTTTC.

This rearrangement joins TRBV6-1 to TRBJ2-5; maybe TRBD1 (6 bases). V dropped 6 bases and J dropped 0 bases, with 11 bases sitting between them. The CDR3 covers 14 residues. From germline, CDR1 is MNHNS and CDR2 SASEGT. The CDR3 coding sequence is TGTGCCAGCAGCCGGGACAATAACCAAGAGACCCAGTACTTC. It specifies CASSRDNNQETQYF.

The chain uses TRBV19 and TRBJ1-6; D unresolved. The germline V and J ends were trimmed by 5 bases and 2 bases, with 10 bases remaining between them. CDR3 length equals 15 residues. CDR1 and CDR2 from the germline V gene are LNHDA and SQIVND (reference sequence). DNA of the CDR3: TGTGCCAGTAGTCGGACTGATGCCTATAATTCACCCCTCCACTTT. Translation gives CASSRTDAYNSPLHF.

The V call is TRBV19, the J call TRBJ2-7, with TRBD1 identical over 9 bases. J lost 7 bases, V lost 4 bases, and 11 bases had no gene match. The CDR3 extends over 15 amino acids. Per germline, CDR1 LNHDA and CDR2 SQIVND (reference sequence). The CDR3 sequence is CASSRDRDFSNEQYF. The CDR3 DNA reads as TGTGCCAGTAGTAGGGACAGGGATTTTTCGAATGAGCAGTACTTC. Variable domain in full (rest from reference TRBV19 and TRBJ2-7): DGGITQSPKYLFRKEGQNVTLSCEQNLNHDAMYWYRQDPGQGLRLIYYSQIVNDFQKGDIAEGYSVSREKKESFPLTVTSAQKNPTAFYLCASSRDRDFSNEQYFGPGTRLTVT.

This clone was seen a handful of times. The chain links TRBV6-6 to TRBJ2-3; D ambiguous. The germline gives CDR1 MNHNY, CDR2 SVGAGI (reference sequence). V lost 2 bases to trimming and J lost 6 bases, with 9 bases between them. This CDR3 comprises 13 residues. This CDR3 is CASSYHPSDTQYF. The DNA of the CDR3 is TGTGCCAGCAGTTACCACCCTTCGGATACGCAGTATTTT.

Points on this clone: This CDR3 is also generated by other DNA sequences in the sample. The J gene is TRBJ2-7, the V gene TRBV2; possibly TRBD1 for D (6 bases). The CDR3 is 14 amino acids. Per germline, CDR1 SNHLY and CDR2 FYNNEI. Trimming took off 4 bases at V and 0 bases at J, with 10 bases between the two ends. The CDR3 DNA reads as TGTGCCAGCAGTGTGAGGGGGAGCTCCTACGAGCAGTACTTC. Translation: CASSVRGSSYEQYF.

This rearrangement joins TRBV27 to TRBJ2-5, with 12 bases identical to TRBD2. The trim removed 5 bases at V and 6 bases at J, leaving 10 bases unmatched. CDR3 length equals 16 residues. The germline V gene has CDR1 MNHEY and CDR2 SMNVEV (reference sequence). The chain's CDR3 is CASSPRWLAGGQTQYF. CDR3 sequence (DNA): TGTGCCAGCAGTCCCCGTTGGCTAGCGGGAGGGCAGACCCAGTACTTC.

Here the CDR3 DNA reads TGCACCAGTCGTGGACTAGCGGGAGGGCGTAGGGCAACCCAAGAGACCCAGTACTTC. Protein: CTSRGLAGGRRATQETQYF. This rearrangement joins TRBV1 to TRBJ2-5; the D segment call TRBD2 is taken from the table without a DNA check. TRBV1 is recorded as a pseudogene. The CDR3 extends over 19 amino acids.

This sequence joins TRBV27 and TRBJ2-7, with D perhaps assigned TRBD1 or TRBD2 (5 bases each). The CDR3 loop spans 11 amino acids. The germline V gene encodes CDR1 MNHEY and CDR2 SMNVEV (reference sequence). V lost 10 bases, J lost 5 bases, and 12 bases lay in between. The DNA of the CDR3 is TGTGCCACCGGTCAGGGAGACGAGCAGTACTTC. Amino acid sequence: CATGQGDEQYF.

The J gene is TRBJ2-1, the V gene TRBV7-3; possibly TRBD2 for D (5 bases). Trimming took 1 base from V and 5 from J, leaving 15 bases between them. The CDR3 has 16 residues. Germline lookup yields CDR1 SGHTA and CDR2 FQGTGA. The CDR3 protein is CASSLNAGYLHNEQFF. For the CDR3, the DNA is TGTGCCAGCAGCTTAAACGCGGGCTATCTCCACAATGAGCAGTTCTTC.

The rearrangement links TRBV29-1 to TRBJ2-3; 9 bases are shared with TRBD1. This CDR3 contains 14 residues. CDR1 is SQVTM and CDR2 is ANQGSEA in the germline V gene. V lost 6 bases, J lost 2 bases, and 6 bases stayed unmatched. This chain's CDR3 is CSVAGTGNTDTQYF. The CDR3, as DNA: TGCAGCGTAGCCGGGACAGGGAACACAGATACGCAGTATTTT.

This clone was seen more than once but under ten times. The chain joins TRBV6-1 to TRBJ1-2; no clear D gene. The V gene lost 4 bases and the J gene lost 3 bases, with 3 bases spanning the gap. Germline V gives CDR1 MNHNS, CDR2 SASEGT. The CDR3 is made up of 11 amino acids. The chain's CDR3 is CASSVDYGYTF. The CDR3 DNA is TGTGCCAGCAGTGTTGACTATGGCTACACCTTC.

The J gene is TRBJ2-1, the V gene TRBV6-5, with TRBD1 matching 8 bases. V was pared by 6 bases and J by 6 bases, with 10 bases of the junction left unmatched. Germline CDR1 MNHEY, CDR2 SVGAGI. The CDR3 runs to 15 residues. The CDR3 DNA sequence: TGTGCCAGCAGCCCCCAGGGGGCTCTTCTCAATGAGCAGTTCTTC. It translates to CASSPQGALLNEQFF.

CDR3 loop: CASSPLDTPGEQYF. The CDR3 DNA is TGTGCCAGCAGCCCTCTAGACACCCCTGGAGAGCAGTACTTC. The chain uses TRBV28 and TRBJ2-7; no definite D call. Germline CDR1 MDHEN, CDR2 SYDVKM. V was trimmed by 6 bases and J by 7 bases, leaving 19 bases between them. This CDR3 has 14 residues.

The rearrangement links TRBV18 to TRBJ2-2; possibly TRBD2 for D (5 bases). Germline values: CDR1 KGHSH, CDR2 LQKENI. With 5 bases removed from V and 6 bases from J, the gap between germline ends came to 16 bases. This CDR3 is 15 amino acids long. The CDR3 loop is CASSLMVAGPGELFF. In DNA form, the CDR3 reads TGTGCCAGCTCATTGATGGTTGCGGGCCCCGGGGAGCTGTTTTTT.

The V gene is TRBV7-3, the J gene TRBJ2-3; maybe TRBD2 (5 bases). The V and J ends lost 2 bases and 0 bases respectively, with 12 bases between them. The CDR3 extends over 16 amino acids. Per germline, CDR1 SGHTA and CDR2 FQGTGA. CDR3 in amino acids: CASSLGSRTSTDTQYF. The CDR3 DNA follows: TGTGCCAGCAGCTTAGGGTCTCGGACTAGCACAGATACGCAGTATTTT.